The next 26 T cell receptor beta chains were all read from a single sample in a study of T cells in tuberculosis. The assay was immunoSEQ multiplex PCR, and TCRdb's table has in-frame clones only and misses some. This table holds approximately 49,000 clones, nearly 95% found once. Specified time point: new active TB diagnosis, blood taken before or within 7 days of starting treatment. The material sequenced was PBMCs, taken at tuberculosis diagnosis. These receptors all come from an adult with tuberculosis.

This CDR3 reads CASSLVQGYEQFF. The CDR3 nucleotides are TGTGCCAGCAGCTTAGTACAGGGATATGAGCAGTTCTTC. The V call is TRBV7-9, the J call TRBJ2-1, with TRBD1 as a possible D gene (6 bases). V gave up 1 base and J gave up 8 bases, with 9 bases separating them. CDR3 length: 13 residues. Germline assignment: CDR1 SEHNR and CDR2 FQNEAQ (reference sequence).

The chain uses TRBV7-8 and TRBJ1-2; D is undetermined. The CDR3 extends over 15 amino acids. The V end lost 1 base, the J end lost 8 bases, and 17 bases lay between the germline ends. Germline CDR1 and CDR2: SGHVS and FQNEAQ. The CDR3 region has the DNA TGTGCCAGCAGCTTAGGTACGCGGGGAGCAGAGGGCTACACCTTC. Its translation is CASSLGTRGAEGYTF.

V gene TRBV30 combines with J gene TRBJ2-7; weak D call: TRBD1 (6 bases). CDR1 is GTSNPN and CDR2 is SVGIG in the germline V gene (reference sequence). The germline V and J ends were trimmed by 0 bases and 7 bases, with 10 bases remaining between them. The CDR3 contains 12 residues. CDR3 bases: TGTGCCTGGAGTGTATCAAGGGGGGAGCAGTACTTC. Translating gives CAWSVSRGEQYF.

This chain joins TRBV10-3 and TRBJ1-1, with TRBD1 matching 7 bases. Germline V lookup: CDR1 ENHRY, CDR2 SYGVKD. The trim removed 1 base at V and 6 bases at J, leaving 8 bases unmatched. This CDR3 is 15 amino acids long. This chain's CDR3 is CAISEFLRGKAEAFF. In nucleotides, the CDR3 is TGTGCCATCAGTGAGTTCCTCAGGGGGAAAGCTGAAGCTTTCTTT.

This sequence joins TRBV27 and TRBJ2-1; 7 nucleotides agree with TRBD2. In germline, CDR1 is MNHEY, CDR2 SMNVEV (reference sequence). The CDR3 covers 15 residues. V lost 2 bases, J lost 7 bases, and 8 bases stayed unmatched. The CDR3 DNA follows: TGTGCCAGCAGTTTAGGAGGGAGGGCCATGAATGAGCAGTTCTTC. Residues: CASSLGGRAMNEQFF.

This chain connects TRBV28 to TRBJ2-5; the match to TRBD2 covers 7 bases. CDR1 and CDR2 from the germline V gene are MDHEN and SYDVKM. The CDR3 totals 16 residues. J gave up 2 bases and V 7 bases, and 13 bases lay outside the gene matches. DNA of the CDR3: TGTGCCAGCACCCACCGGGAGGCTTGGAGACAAGAGACCCAGTACTTC. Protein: CASTHREAWRQETQYF.

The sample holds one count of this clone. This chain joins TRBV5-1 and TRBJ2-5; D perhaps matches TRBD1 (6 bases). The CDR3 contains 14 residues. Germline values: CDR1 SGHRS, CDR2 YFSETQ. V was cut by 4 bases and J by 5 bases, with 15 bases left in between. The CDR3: CASSPSTGIETQYF. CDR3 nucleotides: TGCGCCAGCAGCCCGAGCACAGGGATCGAGACCCAGTACTTC.

This chain's CDR3 is CASSLVGSASDTQYF. CDR3 in DNA: TGTGCCAGCAGCTTAGTCGGGTCCGCATCAGATACGCAGTATTTT. The V gene is TRBV7-2, the J gene TRBJ2-3; D unresolved. Germline CDR1 is SGHTA and CDR2 is FQGNSA. V was pared by 1 base and J by 4 bases, with 12 bases between. CDR3 length: 15 residues.

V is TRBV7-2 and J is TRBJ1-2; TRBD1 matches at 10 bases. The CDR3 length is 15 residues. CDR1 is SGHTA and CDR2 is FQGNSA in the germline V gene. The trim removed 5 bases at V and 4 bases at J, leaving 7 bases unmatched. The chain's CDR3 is CASSPGTGAGYGYTF. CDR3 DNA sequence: TGTGCCAGCAGCCCCGGGACAGGGGCGGGCTATGGCTACACCTTC.

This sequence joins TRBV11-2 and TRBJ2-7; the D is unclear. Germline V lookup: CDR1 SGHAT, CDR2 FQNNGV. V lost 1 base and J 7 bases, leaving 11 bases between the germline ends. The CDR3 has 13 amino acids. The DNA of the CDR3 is TGTGCCAGCAGCTTAGCCGGAATCGGGGAGCAGTACTTC. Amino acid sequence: CASSLAGIGEQYF.

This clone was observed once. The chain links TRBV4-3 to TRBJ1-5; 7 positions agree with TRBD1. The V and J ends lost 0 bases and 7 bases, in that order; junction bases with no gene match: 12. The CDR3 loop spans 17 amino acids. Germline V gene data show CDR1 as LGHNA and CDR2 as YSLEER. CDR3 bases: TGCGCCAGCAGCCAAGATCCCCCGACAGGGTCGGGACAGCCCCAGCATTTT. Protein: CASSQDPPTGSGQPQHF.

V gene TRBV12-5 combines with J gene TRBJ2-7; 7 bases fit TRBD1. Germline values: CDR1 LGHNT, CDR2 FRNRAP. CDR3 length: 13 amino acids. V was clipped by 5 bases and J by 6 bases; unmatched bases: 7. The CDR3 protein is CASGLATGSEQYF. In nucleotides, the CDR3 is TGTGCTAGTGGTCTCGCGACAGGGAGCGAGCAGTACTTC.

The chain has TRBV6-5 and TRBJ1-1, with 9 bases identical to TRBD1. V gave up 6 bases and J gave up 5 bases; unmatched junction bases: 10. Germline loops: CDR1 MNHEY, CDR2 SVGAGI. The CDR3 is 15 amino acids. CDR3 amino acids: CASRSPGQGWTEAFF. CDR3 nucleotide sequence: TGTGCCAGCAGATCCCCTGGACAGGGGTGGACTGAAGCTTTCTTT.

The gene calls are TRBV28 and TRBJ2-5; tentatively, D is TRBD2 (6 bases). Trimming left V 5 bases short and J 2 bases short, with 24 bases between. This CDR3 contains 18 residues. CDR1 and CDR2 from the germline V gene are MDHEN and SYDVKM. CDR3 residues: CASSKLAGLQGYQETQYF. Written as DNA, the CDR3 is TGTGCCAGCAGTAAACTGGCGGGACTTCAGGGTTATCAAGAGACCCAGTACTTC.

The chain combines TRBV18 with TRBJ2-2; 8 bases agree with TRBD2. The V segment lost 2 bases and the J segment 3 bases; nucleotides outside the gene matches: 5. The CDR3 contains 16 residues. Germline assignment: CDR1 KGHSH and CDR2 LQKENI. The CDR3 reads CASSPSGLGHTGELFF. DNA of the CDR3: TGTGCCAGCTCACCATCGGGACTAGGGCACACCGGGGAGCTGTTTTTT. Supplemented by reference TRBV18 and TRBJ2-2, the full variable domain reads NAGVMQNPRHLVRRRGQEARLRCSPMKGHSHVYWYRQLPEEGLKFMVYLQKENIIDESGMPKERFSAEFPKEGPSILRIQQVVRGDSAAYFCASSPSGLGHTGELFFGEGSRLTVL.

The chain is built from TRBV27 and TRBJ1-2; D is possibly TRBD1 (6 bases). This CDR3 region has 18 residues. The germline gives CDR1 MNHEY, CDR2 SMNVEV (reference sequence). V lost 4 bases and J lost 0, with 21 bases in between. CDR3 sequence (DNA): TGTGCCAGCAGTTCCCTAAGATCGAGCAGGGGATCTAACTATGGCTACACCTTC. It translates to CASSSLRSSRGSNYGYTF.

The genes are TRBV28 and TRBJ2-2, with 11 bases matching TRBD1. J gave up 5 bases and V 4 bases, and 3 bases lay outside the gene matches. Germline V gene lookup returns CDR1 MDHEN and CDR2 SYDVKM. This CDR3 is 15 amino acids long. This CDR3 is CASSWTGGSTGELFF. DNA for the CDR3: TGTGCCAGCAGTTGGACAGGGGGCAGTACCGGGGAGCTGTTTTTT.

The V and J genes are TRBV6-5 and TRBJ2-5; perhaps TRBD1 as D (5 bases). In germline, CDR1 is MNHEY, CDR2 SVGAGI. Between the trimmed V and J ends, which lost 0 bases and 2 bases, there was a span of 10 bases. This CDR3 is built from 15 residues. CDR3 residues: CASSYSGQRQETQYF. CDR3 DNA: TGTGCCAGCAGTTACTCGGGGCAGAGGCAAGAGACCCAGTACTTC.

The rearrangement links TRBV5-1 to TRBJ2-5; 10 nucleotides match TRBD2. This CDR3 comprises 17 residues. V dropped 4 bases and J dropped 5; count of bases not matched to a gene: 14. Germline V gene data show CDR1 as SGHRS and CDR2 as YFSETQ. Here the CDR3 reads CASSPRLGTSAPETQYF. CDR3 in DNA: TGCGCCAGCAGCCCGAGACTCGGGACTAGCGCCCCGGAGACCCAGTACTTC. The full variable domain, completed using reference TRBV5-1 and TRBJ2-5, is KAGVTQTPRYLIKTRGQQVTLSCSPISGHRSVSWYQQTPGQGLQFLFEYFSETQRNKGNFPGRFSGRQFSNSRSEMNVSTLELGDSALYLCASSPRLGTSAPETQYFGPGTRLLVL.

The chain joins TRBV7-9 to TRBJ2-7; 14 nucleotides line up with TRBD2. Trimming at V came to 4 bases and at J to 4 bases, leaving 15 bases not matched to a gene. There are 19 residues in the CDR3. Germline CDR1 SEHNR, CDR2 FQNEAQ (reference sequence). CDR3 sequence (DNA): TGTGCCAGCAGCTCCACCCTGGGGACTAGCGGGAGAGGGGGGTACGAGCAGTACTTC. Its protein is CASSSTLGTSGRGGYEQYF.

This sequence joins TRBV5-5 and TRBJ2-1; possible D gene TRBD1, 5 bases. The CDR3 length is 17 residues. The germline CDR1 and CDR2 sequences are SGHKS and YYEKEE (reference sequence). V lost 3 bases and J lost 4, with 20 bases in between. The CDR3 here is CASSSVRTLDVYNEQFF. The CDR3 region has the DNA TGTGCCAGCAGCTCCGTCCGGACATTAGATGTTTACAATGAGCAGTTCTTC.

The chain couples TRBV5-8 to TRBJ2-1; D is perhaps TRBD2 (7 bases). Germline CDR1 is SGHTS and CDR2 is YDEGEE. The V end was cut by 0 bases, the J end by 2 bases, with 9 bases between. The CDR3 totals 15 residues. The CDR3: CASSLGGGPYNEQFF. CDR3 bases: TGTGCCAGCAGCTTGGGCGGGGGCCCCTACAATGAGCAGTTCTTC.

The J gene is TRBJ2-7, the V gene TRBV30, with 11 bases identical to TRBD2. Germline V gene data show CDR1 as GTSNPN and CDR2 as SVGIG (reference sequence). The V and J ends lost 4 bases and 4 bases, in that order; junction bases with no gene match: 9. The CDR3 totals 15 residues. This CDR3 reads CAWKVAGGPVYEQYF. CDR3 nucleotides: TGTGCCTGGAAGGTAGCGGGAGGGCCGGTATACGAGCAGTACTTC.

CDR3 coding DNA: TGTGCCAGCAGCTTGGCCGCGTCGATCAGGGATGAGCAGTTCTTC. Protein sequence: CASSLAASIRDEQFF. V usage is TRBV5-4 and J usage is TRBJ2-1, with D perhaps TRBD1 (5 bases). Germline assignment: CDR1 SGHNT and CDR2 YYREEE (reference sequence). Between the trimmed V and J ends, which lost 0 bases and 8 bases, there was a span of 15 bases. The CDR3 runs 15 residues.

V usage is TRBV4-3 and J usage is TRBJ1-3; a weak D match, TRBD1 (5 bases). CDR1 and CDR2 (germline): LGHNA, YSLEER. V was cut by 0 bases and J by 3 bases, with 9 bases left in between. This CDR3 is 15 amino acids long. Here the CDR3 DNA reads TGCGCCAGCAGCCAAGATCGCAGGGTTGGAAACACCATATATTTT. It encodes CASSQDRRVGNTIYF.

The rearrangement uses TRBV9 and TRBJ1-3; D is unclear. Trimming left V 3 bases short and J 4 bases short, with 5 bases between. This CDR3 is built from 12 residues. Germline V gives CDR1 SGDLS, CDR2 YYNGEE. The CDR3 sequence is CASSAQGNTIYF. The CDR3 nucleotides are TGTGCCAGCAGCGCACAGGGAAACACCATATATTTT.